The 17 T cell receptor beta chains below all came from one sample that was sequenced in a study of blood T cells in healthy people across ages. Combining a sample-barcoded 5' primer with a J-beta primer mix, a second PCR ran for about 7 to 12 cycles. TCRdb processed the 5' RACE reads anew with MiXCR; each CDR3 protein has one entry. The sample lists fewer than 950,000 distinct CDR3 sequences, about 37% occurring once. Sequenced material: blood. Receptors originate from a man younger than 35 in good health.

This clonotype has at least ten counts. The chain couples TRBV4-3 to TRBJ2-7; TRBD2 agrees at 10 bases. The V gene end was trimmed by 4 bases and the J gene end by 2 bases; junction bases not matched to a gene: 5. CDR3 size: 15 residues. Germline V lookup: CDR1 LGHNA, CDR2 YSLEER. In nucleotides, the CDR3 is TGCGCCAGCAGCCGAATAGCGGGGGGCCCCTACGAGCAGTACTTC. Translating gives CASSRIAGGPYEQYF.

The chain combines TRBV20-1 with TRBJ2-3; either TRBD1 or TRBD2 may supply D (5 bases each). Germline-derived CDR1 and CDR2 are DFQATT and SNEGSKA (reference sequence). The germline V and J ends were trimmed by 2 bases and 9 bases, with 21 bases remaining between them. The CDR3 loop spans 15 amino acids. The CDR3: CSARKSLDPGRTQYF. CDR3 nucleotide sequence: TGCAGTGCTAGAAAATCCTTGGACCCGGGGCGGACGCAGTATTTT.

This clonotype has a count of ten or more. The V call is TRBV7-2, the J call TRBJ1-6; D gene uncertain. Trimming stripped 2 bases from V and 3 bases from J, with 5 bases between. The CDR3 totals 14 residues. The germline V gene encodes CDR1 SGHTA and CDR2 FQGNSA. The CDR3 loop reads CASSLTGYNSPLHF. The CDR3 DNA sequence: TGTGCCAGCAGCTTAACCGGCTATAATTCACCCCTCCACTTT.

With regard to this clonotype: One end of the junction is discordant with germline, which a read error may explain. The CDR3 DNA is TGCGCCAGCACCTTGTTCCCCTCGGGGCGACCCCAAGAGACCCAGTACTTC. Its protein product is CASTLFPSGRPQETQYF. The rearrangement uses TRBV5-1 and TRBJ2-5; D assignment may be TRBD1 or TRBD2 (5 bases each). The CDR3 runs to 17 residues. The germline V gene has CDR1 SGHRS and CDR2 YFSETQ.

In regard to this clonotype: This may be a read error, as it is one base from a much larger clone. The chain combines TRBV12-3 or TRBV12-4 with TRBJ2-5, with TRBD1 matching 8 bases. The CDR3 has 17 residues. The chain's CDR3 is CACSPSSGGRDRETQYF. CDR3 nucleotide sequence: TGTGCCTGCAGTCCGAGTTCAGGGGGCAGGGATCGAGAGACCCAGTACTTC.

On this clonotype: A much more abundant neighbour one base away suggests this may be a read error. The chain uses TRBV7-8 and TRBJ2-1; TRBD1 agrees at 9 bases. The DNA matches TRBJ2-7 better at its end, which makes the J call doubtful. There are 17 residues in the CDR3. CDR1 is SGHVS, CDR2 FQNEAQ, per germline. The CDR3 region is CASSSPQGAPSYNEQYF. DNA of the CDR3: TGTGCCAGCAGCTCACCACAGGGGGCCCCCTCCTACAATGAGCAGTACTTC.

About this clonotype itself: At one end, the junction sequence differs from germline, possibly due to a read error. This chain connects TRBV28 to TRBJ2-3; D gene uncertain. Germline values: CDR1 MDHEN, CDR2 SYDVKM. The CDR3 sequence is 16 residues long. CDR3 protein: CANSLVIVGSTDTQYF. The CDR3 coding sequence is TGTGCCAACAGTTTGGTCATTGTCGGTAGCACAGATACGCAGTATTTT.

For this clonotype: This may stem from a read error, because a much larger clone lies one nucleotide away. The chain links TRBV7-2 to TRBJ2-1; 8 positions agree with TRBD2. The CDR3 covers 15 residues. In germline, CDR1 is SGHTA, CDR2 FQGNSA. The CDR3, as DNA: TGTGCCAGCAGCTTGCCCGGGACTAGATACAGTGAGCAGTTCTTC. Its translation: CASSLPGTRYSEQFF.

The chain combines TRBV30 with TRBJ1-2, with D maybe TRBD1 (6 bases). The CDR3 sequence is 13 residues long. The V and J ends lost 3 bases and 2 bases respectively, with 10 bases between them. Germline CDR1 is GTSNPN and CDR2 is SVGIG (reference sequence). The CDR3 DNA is TGTGCCTGGAGGAGGACAGACAACTATGGCTACACCTTC. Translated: CAWRRTDNYGYTF.

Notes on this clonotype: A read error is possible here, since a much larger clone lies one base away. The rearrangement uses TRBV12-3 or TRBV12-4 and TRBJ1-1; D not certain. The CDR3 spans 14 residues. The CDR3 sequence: CASSLSGANTKAFF. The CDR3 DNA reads TGTGCCAGCAGTCTCTCAGGCGCTAACACTAAAGCTTTCTTT.

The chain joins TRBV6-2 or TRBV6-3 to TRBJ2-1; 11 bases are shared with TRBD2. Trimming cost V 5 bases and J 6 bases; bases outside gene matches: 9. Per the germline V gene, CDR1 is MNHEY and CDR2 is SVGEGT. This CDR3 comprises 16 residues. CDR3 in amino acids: CASSRPGTSGVNEQFF. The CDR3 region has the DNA TGTGCCAGCAGTCGACCAGGGACTAGCGGCGTCAATGAGCAGTTCTTC.

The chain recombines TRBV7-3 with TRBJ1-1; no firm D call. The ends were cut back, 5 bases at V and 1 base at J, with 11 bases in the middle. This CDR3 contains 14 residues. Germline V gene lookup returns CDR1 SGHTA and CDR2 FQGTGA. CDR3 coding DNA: TGTGCCAGCAGCCTCCAATCAGAGAACACTGAAGCTTTCTTT. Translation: CASSLQSENTEAFF.

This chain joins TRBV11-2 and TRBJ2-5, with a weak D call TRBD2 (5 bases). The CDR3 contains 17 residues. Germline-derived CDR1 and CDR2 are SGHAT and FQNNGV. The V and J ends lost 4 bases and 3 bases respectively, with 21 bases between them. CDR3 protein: CASSSLYGGLLKETQYF. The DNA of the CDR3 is TGTGCCAGCAGCTCCCTTTATGGCGGGCTACTCAAAGAGACCCAGTACTTC.

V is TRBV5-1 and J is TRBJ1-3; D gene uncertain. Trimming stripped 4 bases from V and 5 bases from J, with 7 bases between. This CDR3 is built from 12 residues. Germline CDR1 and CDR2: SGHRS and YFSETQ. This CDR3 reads CASSRDRNTIYF. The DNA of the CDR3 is TGCGCCAGCAGCAGAGACCGAAACACCATATATTTT.

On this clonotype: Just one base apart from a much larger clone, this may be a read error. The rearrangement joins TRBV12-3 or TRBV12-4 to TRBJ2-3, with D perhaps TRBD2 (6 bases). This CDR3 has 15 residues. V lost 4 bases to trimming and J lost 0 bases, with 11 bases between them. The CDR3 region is CASSWRLVSTDTQYF. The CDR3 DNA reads TGTGCCAGCAGTTGGCGACTAGTGAGCACAGATACGCAGTATTTT.

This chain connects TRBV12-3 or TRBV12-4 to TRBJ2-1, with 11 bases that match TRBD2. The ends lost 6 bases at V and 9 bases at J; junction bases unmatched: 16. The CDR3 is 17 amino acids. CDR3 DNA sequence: TGTGCCAGCAGCCATTCCGGGACTAGCGGCGCAGGGGCTGAGCAGTTCTTC. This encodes CASSHSGTSGAGAEQFF.

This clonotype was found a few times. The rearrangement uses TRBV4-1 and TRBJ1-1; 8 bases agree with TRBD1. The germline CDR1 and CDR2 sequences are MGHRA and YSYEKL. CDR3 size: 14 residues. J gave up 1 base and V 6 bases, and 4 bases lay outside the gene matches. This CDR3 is CASRFTGGNTEAFF. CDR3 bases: TGCGCCAGCAGGTTTACAGGGGGGAACACTGAAGCTTTCTTT.